This T cell receptor (beta chain) was profiled in a study of T-cell reconstitution after alpha-beta-depleted transplantation in children. Study results and caveats: Two months or so post-transplant, alpha-beta T cells reportedly derived from several hundred expanded graft clones. In some patients, recipient T cells and intrathymic progenitors surviving conditioning explained high day-60 diversity. One year post-transplant, T-cell counts and diversity were largely derived from T cells produced anew.

This clonotype was recorded many times. The antigen is not known. For TCRbeta, the library was prepared with unique molecular identifiers. MiXCR, run by TCRdb on the PCR reads, gives a single entry per CDR3 protein. The profile shows about 260,000 distinct CDR3 sequences, around 7.8% of them singletons. Germline CDR1 is LGHDT and CDR2 is YNNKEL (reference sequence). Trimming took 3 bases from V and 4 from J, leaving 12 bases between them. CDR3 length: 15 residues. The source of this sequence is a male patient under 18 who had a stem cell transplant for acute lymphoblastic leukemia, so the T cells may come from the graft donor. The sequenced sample was PBMCs, mostly from graft donor cells, obtained 180 days after TCRalphabeta/CD19-depleted stem cell transplant. The rearrangement uses TRBV3-1 and TRBJ2-2, with D possibly being TRBD1 (6 bases). CDR3 sequence reads: CASSHTGQITGELFF. The CDR3 DNA reads as TGTGCCAGCAGCCACACCGGACAGATCACCGGGGAGCTGTTTTTT. The full variable domain, completed using reference TRBV3-1 and TRBJ2-2, is DTAVSQTPKYLVTQMGNDKSIKCEQNLGHDTMYWYKQDSKKFLKIMFSYNNKELIINETVPNRFSPKSPDKAHLNLHINSLELGDSAVYFCASSHTGQITGELFFGEGSRLTVL.